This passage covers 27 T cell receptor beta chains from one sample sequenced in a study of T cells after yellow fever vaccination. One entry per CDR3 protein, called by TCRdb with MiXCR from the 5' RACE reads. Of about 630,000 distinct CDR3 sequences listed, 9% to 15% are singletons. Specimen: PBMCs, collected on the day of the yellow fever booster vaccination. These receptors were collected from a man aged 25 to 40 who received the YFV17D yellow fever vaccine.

The CDR3 sequence is CASPPGGLAEPDTQYF. The CDR3 nucleotides read TGTGCCAGCCCTCCCGGCGGACTAGCGGAACCAGATACGCAGTATTTT. J is TRBJ2-3 and V is TRBV28; the match to TRBD2 covers 10 bases. CDR3 length equals 16 residues. The junction had 12 bases not matched to a gene; V was cut back by 8 bases and J by 4 bases. Germline lookup yields CDR1 MDHEN and CDR2 SYDVKM.

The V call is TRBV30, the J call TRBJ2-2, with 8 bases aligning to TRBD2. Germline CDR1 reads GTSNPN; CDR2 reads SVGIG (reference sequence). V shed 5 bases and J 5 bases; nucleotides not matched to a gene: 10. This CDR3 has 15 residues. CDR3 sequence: CAWDGVGGRTGELFF. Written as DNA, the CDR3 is TGTGCCTGGGACGGTGTTGGCGGGAGGACCGGGGAGCTGTTTTTT.

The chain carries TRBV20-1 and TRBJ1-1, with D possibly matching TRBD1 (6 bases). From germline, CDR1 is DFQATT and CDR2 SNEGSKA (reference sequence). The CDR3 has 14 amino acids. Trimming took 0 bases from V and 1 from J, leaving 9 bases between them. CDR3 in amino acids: CSAREGHPNTEAFF. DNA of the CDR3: TGCAGTGCTAGAGAGGGACATCCGAACACTGAAGCTTTCTTT.

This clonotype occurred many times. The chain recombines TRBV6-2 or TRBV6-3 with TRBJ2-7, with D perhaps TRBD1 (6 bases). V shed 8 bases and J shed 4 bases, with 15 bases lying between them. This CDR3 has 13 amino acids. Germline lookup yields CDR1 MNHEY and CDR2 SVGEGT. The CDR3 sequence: CASAGTPLYEQYF. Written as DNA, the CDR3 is TGTGCCAGCGCCGGGACACCTTTATACGAGCAGTACTTC.

The CDR3 bases are TGCAGTGCCCTCCTACAAACGGGGGGGCATGAAGCTTTCTTT. As protein: CSALLQTGGHEAFF. The chain recombines TRBV20-1 with TRBJ1-1, with D perhaps matching TRBD1 (6 bases). This CDR3 spans 14 amino acids. The V gene lost 6 bases and the J gene lost 7 bases, with 21 bases spanning the gap. Per the germline V gene, CDR1 is DFQATT and CDR2 is SNEGSKA (reference sequence).

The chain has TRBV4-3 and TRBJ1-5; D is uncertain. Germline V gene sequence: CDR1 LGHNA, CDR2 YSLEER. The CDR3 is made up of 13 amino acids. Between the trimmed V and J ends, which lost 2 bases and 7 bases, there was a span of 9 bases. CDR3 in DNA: TGCGCCAGCAGCCAAAGGGAACACCAGCCCCAGCATTTT. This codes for CASSQREHQPQHF.

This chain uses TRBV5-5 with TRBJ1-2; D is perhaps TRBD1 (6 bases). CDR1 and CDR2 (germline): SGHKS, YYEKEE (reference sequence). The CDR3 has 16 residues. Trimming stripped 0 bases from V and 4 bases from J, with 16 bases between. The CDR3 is CASSLGTQGGLYGYTF. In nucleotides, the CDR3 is TGTGCCAGCAGCTTGGGGACTCAAGGGGGGCTCTATGGCTACACCTTC.

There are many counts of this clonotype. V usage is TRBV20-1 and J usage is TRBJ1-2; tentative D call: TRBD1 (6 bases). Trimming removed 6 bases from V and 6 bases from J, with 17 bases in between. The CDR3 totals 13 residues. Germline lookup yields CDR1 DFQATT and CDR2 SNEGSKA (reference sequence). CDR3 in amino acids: CSAQGSAGNGYTF. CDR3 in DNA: TGCAGTGCCCAGGGGTCAGCCGGTAATGGCTACACCTTC.

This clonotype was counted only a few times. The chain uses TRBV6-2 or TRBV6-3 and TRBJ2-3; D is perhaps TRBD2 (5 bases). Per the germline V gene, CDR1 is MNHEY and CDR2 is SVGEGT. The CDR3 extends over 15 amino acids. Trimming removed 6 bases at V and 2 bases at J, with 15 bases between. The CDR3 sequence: CASRKEAVITDTQYF. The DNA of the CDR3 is TGTGCCAGCAGAAAGGAGGCCGTGATCACAGATACGCAGTATTTT.

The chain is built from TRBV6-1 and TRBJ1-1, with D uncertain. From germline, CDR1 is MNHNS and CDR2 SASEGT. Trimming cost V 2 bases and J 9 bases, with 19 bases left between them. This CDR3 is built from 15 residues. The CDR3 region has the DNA TGTGCCAGCAGTGAAAGGCGAACCACCGAAACTCAAGCTTTCTTT. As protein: CASSERRTTETQAFF.

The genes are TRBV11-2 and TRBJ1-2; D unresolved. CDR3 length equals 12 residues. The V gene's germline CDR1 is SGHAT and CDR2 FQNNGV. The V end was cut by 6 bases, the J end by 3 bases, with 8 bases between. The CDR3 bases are TGTGCCAGCAGTCCACTAGACTATGGCTACACCTTC. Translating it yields CASSPLDYGYTF. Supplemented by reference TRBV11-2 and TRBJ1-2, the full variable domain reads EAGVAQSPRYKIIEKRQSVAFWCNPISGHATLYWYQQILGQGPKLLIQFQNNGVVDDSQLPKDRFSAERLKGVDSTLKIQPAKLEDSAVYLCASSPLDYGYTFGSGTRLTVV.

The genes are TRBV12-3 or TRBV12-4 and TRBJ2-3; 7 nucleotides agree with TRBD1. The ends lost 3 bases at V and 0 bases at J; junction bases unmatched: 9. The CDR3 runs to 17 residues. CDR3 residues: CASSFVTGLKSTDTQYF. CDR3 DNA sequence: TGTGCCAGCAGTTTCGTGACAGGGTTAAAGAGCACAGATACGCAGTATTTT.

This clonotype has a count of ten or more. The DNA for the CDR3 is TGTGCCAGCAGCATGACCGGGACAGGGGGGGGTGAGCAGTTCTTC. Protein product: CASSMTGTGGGEQFF. The genes are TRBV7-2 and TRBJ2-1; 11 nucleotides align to TRBD1. The CDR3 spans 15 residues. The junction had 9 bases not matched to a gene; V was cut back by 5 bases and J by 9 bases. Per germline, CDR1 SGHTA and CDR2 FQGNSA.

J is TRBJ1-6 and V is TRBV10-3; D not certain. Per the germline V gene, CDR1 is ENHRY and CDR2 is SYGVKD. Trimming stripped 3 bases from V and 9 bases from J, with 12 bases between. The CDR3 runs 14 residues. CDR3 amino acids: CAISDQSEISPLHF. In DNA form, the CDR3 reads TGTGCCATCAGTGATCAGTCGGAAATTTCACCCCTCCACTTT.

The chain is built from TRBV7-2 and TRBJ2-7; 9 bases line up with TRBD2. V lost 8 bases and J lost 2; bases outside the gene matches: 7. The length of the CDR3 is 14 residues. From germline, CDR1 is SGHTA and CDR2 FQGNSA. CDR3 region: CASATSGFTYEQYF. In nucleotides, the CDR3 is TGTGCCAGCGCAACTAGCGGGTTCACCTACGAGCAGTACTTC.

CDR3 bases: TGCGCCAGCAGCTTGGCAGGGGCAGGATCACCCCTCCACTTT. It translates to CASSLAGAGSPLHF. The genes are TRBV5-1 and TRBJ1-6; D is possibly TRBD1 (6 bases). The germline V and J ends were trimmed by 0 bases and 10 bases, with 11 bases remaining between them. The CDR3 contains 14 residues. Germline V lookup: CDR1 SGHRS, CDR2 YFSETQ.

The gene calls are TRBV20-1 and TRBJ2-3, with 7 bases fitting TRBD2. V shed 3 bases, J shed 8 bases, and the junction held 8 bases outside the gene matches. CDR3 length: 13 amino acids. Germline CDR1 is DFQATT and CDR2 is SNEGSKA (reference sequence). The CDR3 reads CSASPSGEGTQYF. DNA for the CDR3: TGCAGTGCTAGTCCCTCCGGGGAGGGTACGCAGTATTTT.

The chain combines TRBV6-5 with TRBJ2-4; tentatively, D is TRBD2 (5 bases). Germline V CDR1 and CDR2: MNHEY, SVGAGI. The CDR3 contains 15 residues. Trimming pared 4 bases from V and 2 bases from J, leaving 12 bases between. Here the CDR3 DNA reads TGTGCCAGCAGTTCCCTTCGGGGATCCAAAAACATTCAGTACTTC. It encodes CASSSLRGSKNIQYF.

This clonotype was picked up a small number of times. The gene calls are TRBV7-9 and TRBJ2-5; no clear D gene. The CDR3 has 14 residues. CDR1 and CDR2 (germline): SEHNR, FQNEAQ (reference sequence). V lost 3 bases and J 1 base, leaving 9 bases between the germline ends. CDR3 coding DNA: TGTGCCAGCAGCTTTGTGTCTTTCCAAGAGACCCAGTACTTC. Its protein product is CASSFVSFQETQYF. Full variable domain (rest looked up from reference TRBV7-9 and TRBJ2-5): DTGVSQNPRHKITKRGQNVTFRCDPISEHNRLYWYRQTLGQGPEFLTYFQNEAQLEKSRLLSDRFSAERPKGSFSTLEIQRTEQGDSAMYLCASSFVSFQETQYFGPGTRLLVL.

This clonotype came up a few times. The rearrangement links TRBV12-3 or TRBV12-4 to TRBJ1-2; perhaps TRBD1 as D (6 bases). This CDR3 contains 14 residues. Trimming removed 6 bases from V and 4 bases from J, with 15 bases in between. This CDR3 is CASRPGQNPYGYTF. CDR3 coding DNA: TGTGCCAGCAGGCCTGGACAGAACCCCTATGGCTACACCTTC.

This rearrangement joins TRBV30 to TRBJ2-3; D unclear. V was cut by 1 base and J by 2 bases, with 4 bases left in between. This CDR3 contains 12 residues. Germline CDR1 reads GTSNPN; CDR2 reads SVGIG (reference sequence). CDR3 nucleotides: TGTGCCTGGAGTGCCCCCACAGATACGCAGTATTTT. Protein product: CAWSAPTDTQYF.

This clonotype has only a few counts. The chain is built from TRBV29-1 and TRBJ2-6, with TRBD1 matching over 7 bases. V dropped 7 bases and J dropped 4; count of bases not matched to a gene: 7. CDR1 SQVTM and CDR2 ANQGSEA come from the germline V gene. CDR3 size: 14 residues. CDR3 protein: CSARQGSGANVLTF. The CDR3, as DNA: TGCAGCGCCCGACAGGGCTCCGGGGCCAACGTCCTGACTTTC.

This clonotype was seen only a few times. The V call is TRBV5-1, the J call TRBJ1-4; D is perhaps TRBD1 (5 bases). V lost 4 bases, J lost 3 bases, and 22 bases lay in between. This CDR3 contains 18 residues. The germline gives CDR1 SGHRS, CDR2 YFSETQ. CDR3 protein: CASSAGTAGGGANEKLFF. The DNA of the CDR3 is TGCGCCAGCAGCGCAGGGACGGCCGGAGGTGGGGCTAATGAAAAACTGTTTTTT.

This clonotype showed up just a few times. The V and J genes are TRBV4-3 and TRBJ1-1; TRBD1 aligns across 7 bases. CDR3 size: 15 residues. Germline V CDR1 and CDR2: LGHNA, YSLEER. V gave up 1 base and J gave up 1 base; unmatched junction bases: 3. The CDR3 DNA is TGCGCCAGCAGCCAAGCGGACAGGAGGAACACTGAAGCTTTCTTT. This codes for CASSQADRRNTEAFF.

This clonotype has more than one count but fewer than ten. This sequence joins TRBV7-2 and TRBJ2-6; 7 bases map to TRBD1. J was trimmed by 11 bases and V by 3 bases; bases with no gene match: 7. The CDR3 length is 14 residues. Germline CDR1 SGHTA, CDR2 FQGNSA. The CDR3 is CASSFGTAGDVLTF. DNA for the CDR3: TGTGCCAGCAGCTTTGGGACAGCAGGCGACGTCCTGACTTTC. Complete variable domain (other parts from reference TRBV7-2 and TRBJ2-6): GAGVSQSPSNKVTEKGKDVELRCDPISGHTALYWYRQSLGQGLEFLIYFQGNSAPDKSGLPSDRFSAERTGGSVSTLTIQRTQQEDSAVYLCASSFGTAGDVLTFGAGSRLTVL.

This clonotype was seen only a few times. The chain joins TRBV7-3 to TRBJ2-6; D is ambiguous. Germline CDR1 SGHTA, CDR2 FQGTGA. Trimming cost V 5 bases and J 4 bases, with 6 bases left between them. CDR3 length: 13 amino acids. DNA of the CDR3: TGTGCCAGCAGCACCCTCGGGGCCAACGTCCTGACTTTC. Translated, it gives CASSTLGANVLTF.

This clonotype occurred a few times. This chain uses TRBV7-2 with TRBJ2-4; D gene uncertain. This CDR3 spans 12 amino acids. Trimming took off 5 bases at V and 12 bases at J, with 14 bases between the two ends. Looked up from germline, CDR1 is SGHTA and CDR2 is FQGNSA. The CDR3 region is CASSTFPQPQYF. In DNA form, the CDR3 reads TGTGCCAGCAGCACGTTTCCACAACCTCAGTACTTC.